The clone carrying this T cell receptor beta chain turned up a few times. The data derive from a study of regulatory T cells in long-lasting Graves disease. The TCR beta library used iRepertoire HTBI primers with Arm-PCR amplification of CDR3. TCRdb redid the calling of the multiplex PCR reads with MiXCR, one entry per CDR3 protein. The profile covers about 460,000 distinct CDR3 sequences, with approximately 14% appearing a single time and under 20% taken by the ten largest. Sample time point: newly diagnosed GD, antithyroid drugs for less than 3 months. Following extraction of RNA from PBMCs, that RNA was used to make the TCR library. In addition, the sample was reused for a study of T cells in Graves' hyperthyroidism and ophthalmopathy.

The source was peripheral blood mononuclear cells (PBMCs), collected at new diagnosis, from a patient treated with antithyroid drugs. The sequence came from a woman aged 45-59 years with Graves disease.

CDR3 sequence: CASSRGAGGGYEQYF. CDR3 coding DNA: TGTGCCAGCAGTCGTGGGGCAGGGGGAGGATACGAGCAGTACTTC. The V and J genes are TRBV27 and TRBJ2-7; possible D gene TRBD1, 7 bases. Trimming pared 5 bases from V and 4 bases from J, leaving 18 bases between. CDR3 length: 15 residues. Germline loops: CDR1 MNHEY, CDR2 SMNVEV (reference sequence).